These 20 T cell receptor beta chains were all obtained from the same sample, sequenced in a study of T cells in women clearing cervical HPV infection. Measured with immunoSEQ multiplex PCR; TCRdb has only the in-frame clones, and not every one. The sample totals about 26,000 clones. Sequencing was done on a sample of blood buffy coat. These receptors came from a woman between 18 and 75 years old with a cervical HPV16 infection that either progressed to CIN3+ or cleared (not recorded which).

Turning to this clone: The read ends 3 residues shy of where the CDR3 ends; the end is completed using the germline J gene. The chain links TRBV12-3 or TRBV12-4 to TRBJ2-1, with a possible D match to TRBD1 (6 bases). Trimming cost V 7 bases and J 0 bases, with 13 bases left between them. The CDR3 is made up of 15 amino acids. The CDR3 DNA, read in part, is TGTGCCAGCAATCTAGGGGGAAGCTCCTACAATGAG. Amino acid sequence: CASNLGGSSYNE. The full CDR3 reads CASNLGGSSYNEQFF.

Note on this clone: The missing CDR3 end, 3 residues past where the read stops, is filled in from the germline J gene. The genes are TRBV7-9 and TRBJ1-1, with D possibly TRBD1 on 5 matching bases. Trimming removed 5 bases from V and 7 bases from J, with 14 bases in between. CDR1 is SEHNR, CDR2 FQNEAQ, per germline (reference sequence). This CDR3 comprises 13 residues. The CDR3 spells CASSPAVGGEAFF. CDR3 bases read: TGTGCCAGCAGCCCCGCGGTGGGGGGTGAA.

Notes on this clone: The read ends 3 residues shy of where the CDR3 ends; the end is completed using the germline J gene. The chain uses TRBV20-1 and TRBJ2-3; 8 bases align to TRBD2. Germline values: CDR1 DFQATT, CDR2 SNEGSKA (reference sequence). The CDR3 is 13 residues long. The CDR3 bases that were read are TGCAGTGCTCCAAGCGGGGGTGAAGAGACG. Translating it yields CSAPSGGEET. The full CDR3 sequence reads CSAPSGGEETQYF.

In regard to this clone: The read stops 3 residues short of the end of the CDR3; the missing end is completed from the germline J gene. The V gene is TRBV18, the J gene TRBJ2-7; TRBD1 matches 8 bases. J gave up 4 bases and V 5 bases, and 10 bases lay outside the gene matches. The V gene's germline CDR1 is KGHSH and CDR2 LQKENI. CDR3 size: 15 residues. Incomplete CDR3 DNA: TGTGCCAGCTCATTAGGCGGACAGGGCGGGTACGAG. Protein: CASSLGGQGGYE. The CDR3, in full, reads CASSLGGQGGYEQYF. The full variable domain, in which reference TRBV18 and TRBJ2-7 provide the parts outside the CDR3, is NAGVMQNPRHLVRRRGQEARLRCSPMKGHSHVYWYRQLPEEGLKFMVYLQKENIIDESGMPKERFSAEFPKEGPSILRIQQVVRGDSAAYFCASSLGGQGGYEQYFGPGTRLTVT.

On this clone: The CDR3 end is not reached by the read, which stops 3 residues before it; the germline J gene fills it in. The V gene is TRBV7-2, the J gene TRBJ2-3, with D perhaps matching TRBD1 (6 bases). CDR3 length: 15 residues. Germline CDR1 and CDR2: SGHTA and FQGNSA. CDR3 residues: CASSFNAGTKETQYF. The part of the CDR3 DNA that was read is TGTGCCAGCAGCTTTAACGCAGGGACAAAAGAGACG.

Comments on this clone: The read ends 3 residues before the CDR3 terminus; that terminus is restored from the germline J gene. This chain links TRBV20-1 with TRBJ2-5; 10 bases match TRBD2. Germline CDR1 is DFQATT and CDR2 is SNEGSKA (reference sequence). Trimming cost V 6 bases and J 2 bases; bases outside gene matches: 9. The CDR3 has 15 amino acids. The CDR3 reads CSAETPTSGQETQYF. CDR3 bases read: TGCAGTGCCGAAACCCCGACTAGCGGGCAAGAGACC.

A remark on this clone: From the germline J gene comes the end of the CDR3, since the read stops 3 residues before it. This rearrangement joins TRBV7-9 to TRBJ2-7; 10 nucleotides line up with TRBD2. This CDR3 comprises 15 residues. The V gene's germline CDR1 is SEHNR and CDR2 FQNEAQ (reference sequence). V gave up 2 bases and J gave up 0 bases; unmatched junction bases: 1. CDR3 bases read: TGTGCCAGCAGCTTAACTAGCGGGACCTCCTACGAG. Translating gives CASSLTSGTSYE. The complete CDR3 sequence is CASSLTSGTSYEQYF.

CDR3 bases read: TGCGCCAGCAGCGAGGGACTAGCGATATACGAG. Its translation: CASSEGLAIYE. The whole CDR3 region reads CASSEGLAIYEQYF. The gene calls are TRBV5-1 and TRBJ2-7, with 10 bases fitting TRBD2. The DNA ends 3 residues before the CDR3 does, and the rest of the CDR3 is filled in from the germline J gene. V dropped 4 bases and J dropped 4; count of bases not matched to a gene: 5. Germline V gene sequence: CDR1 SGHRS, CDR2 YFSETQ. The CDR3 runs to 14 residues.

On this clone: The CDR3 extends 3 residues past the end of the read, so its final part is completed from the germline J gene. The V gene is TRBV7-9, the J gene TRBJ2-4; a possible D gene is TRBD1 (6 bases). The CDR3 is 15 residues long. CDR1 is SEHNR, CDR2 FQNEAQ, per germline (reference sequence). The covered CDR3 bases are TGTGCCAGCAGCCCACCCAGGGGACGTGGGGAGACT. Amino acid sequence: CASSPPRGRGET. The whole CDR3 is CASSPPRGRGETQYF.

To note about this clone: One junction end does not reproduce the germline sequence, and a read error may be involved. The CDR3 extends 3 residues past the end of the read, so its final part is completed from the germline J gene. The chain joins TRBV4-2 to TRBJ1-6; D is unclear. The CDR3 covers 14 residues. The germline gives CDR1 LGHNA, CDR2 YNFKEQ. The DNA read from the CDR3 is TGCGCCAGCAGCCAAGTGGCCACTAATTCACCC. Its translation is CASSQVATNSP. In full, the CDR3 reads CASSQVATNSPLHF.

As to this clone: The read terminates 3 residues before the CDR3 end, so the remaining end is supplied by the germline J gene. The chain links TRBV29-1 to TRBJ2-2; 11 positions agree with TRBD2. Germline CDR1 and CDR2: SQVTM and ANQGSEA. This CDR3 spans 14 amino acids. V lost 5 bases, J lost 8 bases, and 7 bases stayed unmatched. CDR3 DNA (partial): TGCAGCGTTTCGTCTAGCGGGAGGTATGGGGAG. Translating gives CSVSSSGRYGE. In full, the CDR3 reads CSVSSSGRYGELFF.

Remarks on this clone: The read terminates 3 residues before the CDR3 end, so the remaining end is supplied by the germline J gene. The gene calls are TRBV7-6 and TRBJ2-5; D gene ambiguous. This CDR3 comprises 13 residues. Germline V gene data show CDR1 as SGHVS and CDR2 as FNYEAQ. V was trimmed by 4 bases and J by 5 bases, leaving 11 bases between them. CDR3 region: CASSSESRETQYF. CDR3 DNA, as far as it was read: TGTGCCAGCAGCTCGGAGTCGCGGGAGACC.

Comments on this clone: The read falls 3 residues short of the CDR3 end, and the missing part is taken from the germline J gene. The V call is TRBV6-2 or TRBV6-3, the J call TRBJ2-7, with 10 positions matching TRBD1. Per germline, CDR1 MNHEY and CDR2 SVGEGT. With V trimmed by 6 bases and J by 5 bases, 13 bases remained unmatched. The CDR3 length is 16 residues. CDR3 loop: CASRRYGGTGVHEQYF. CDR3 bases read: TGTGCCAGCAGGCGATACGGGGGGACAGGGGTCCACGAG.

This chain's CDR3 is CASSVLGVEQFF. CDR3 DNA (partial): TGTGCCAGCAGTGTTTTAGGGGTTGAG. The chain couples TRBV7-2 to TRBJ2-1; TRBD1 might be the D (5 bases). With the read ending 3 residues before the CDR3 end, the germline J gene is used to fill in that end. In germline, CDR1 is SGHTA, CDR2 FQGNSA. The CDR3 is 12 amino acids. V was cut by 6 bases and J by 9 bases, with 12 bases left in between.

Incomplete CDR3 DNA: TGTGCCAGCAGCTTAACCGGACAGGTCAATCAGCCC. Translating gives CASSLTGQVNQP. The CDR3 reads in full as CASSLTGQVNQPQHF. The rearrangement links TRBV7-2 to TRBJ1-5, with 7 bases that match TRBD1. The read terminates 3 residues before the CDR3 end, so the remaining end is supplied by the germline J gene. The ends lost 2 bases at V and 3 bases at J; junction bases unmatched: 4. CDR3 length: 15 residues. Germline V gene data show CDR1 as SGHTA and CDR2 as FQGNSA.

Points on this clone: The sequence runs out 3 residues before the end of the CDR3; the remainder is reconstructed from the germline J gene. The chain links TRBV2 to TRBJ1-4; 10 nucleotides agree with TRBD1. Trimming cost V 6 bases and J 3 bases; bases outside gene matches: 4. The CDR3 consists of 15 residues. The germline V gene has CDR1 SNHLY and CDR2 FYNNEI. The CDR3: CASRRTGGPNEKLFF. The sequenced part of the CDR3 DNA is TGTGCCAGCAGACGGACAGGGGGTCCTAATGAAAAA.

A note on this clone: The read gets to within 3 residues of the CDR3 end, and the germline J gene fills in the rest. This rearrangement joins TRBV7-8 to TRBJ2-2, with 11 nucleotides matching TRBD2. With V trimmed by 0 bases and J by 6 bases, 6 bases remained unmatched. The germline V gene has CDR1 SGHVS and CDR2 FQNEAQ. This CDR3 region has 17 residues. CDR3 sequence: CASSLALLAGGSGELFF. The covered CDR3 bases are TGTGCCAGCAGCTTAGCGCTCCTAGCGGGGGGATCCGGGGAG. The whole variable domain, filled in from reference TRBV7-8 and TRBJ2-2, reads GAGVSQSPRYKVAKRGQDVALRCDPISGHVSLFWYQQALGQGPEFLTYFQNEAQLDKSGLPSDRFFAERPEGSVSTLKIQRTQQEDSAVYLCASSLALLAGGSGELFFGEGSRLTVL.

On this clone itself: From the germline J gene comes the end of the CDR3, since the read stops 3 residues before it. J is TRBJ1-2 and V is TRBV2, with 10 bases aligning to TRBD1. This CDR3 contains 14 residues. Germline V CDR1 and CDR2: SNHLY, FYNNEI. CDR3 DNA, as far as it was read: TGTGCCAGCAGTTTAGACAGGGGGCAAGGAGGC. Residues: CASSLDRGQGG. The full-length CDR3 reads as CASSLDRGQGGYTF.

As for this clone: The DNA ends 3 residues before the CDR3 does, and the rest of the CDR3 is filled in from the germline J gene. This chain links TRBV6-2 or TRBV6-3 with TRBJ2-1; D unresolved. The CDR3 sequence is 12 residues long. The germline CDR1 and CDR2 sequences are MNHEY and SVGEGT. V shed 5 bases and J shed 3 bases, with 5 bases lying between them. The part of the CDR3 DNA that was read is TGTGCCAGCAGTCCACACTACAATGAG. Encoded protein: CASSPHYNE. In full, the CDR3 reads CASSPHYNEQFF.

As for this clone: The sequenced fragment ends 3 residues before the CDR3 boundary, so the rest is inferred from the germline J gene. V gene TRBV6-2 or TRBV6-3 combines with J gene TRBJ1-1; D unresolved. V gave up 6 bases and J gave up 0 bases, with 11 bases separating them. This CDR3 has 14 residues. Germline V lookup: CDR1 MNHEY, CDR2 SVGEGT. The sequenced part of the CDR3 DNA is TGTGCCAGCAGCCGCAGTTTAATGAACACTGAA. Translation: CASSRSLMNTE. The full CDR3 protein is CASSRSLMNTEAFF.